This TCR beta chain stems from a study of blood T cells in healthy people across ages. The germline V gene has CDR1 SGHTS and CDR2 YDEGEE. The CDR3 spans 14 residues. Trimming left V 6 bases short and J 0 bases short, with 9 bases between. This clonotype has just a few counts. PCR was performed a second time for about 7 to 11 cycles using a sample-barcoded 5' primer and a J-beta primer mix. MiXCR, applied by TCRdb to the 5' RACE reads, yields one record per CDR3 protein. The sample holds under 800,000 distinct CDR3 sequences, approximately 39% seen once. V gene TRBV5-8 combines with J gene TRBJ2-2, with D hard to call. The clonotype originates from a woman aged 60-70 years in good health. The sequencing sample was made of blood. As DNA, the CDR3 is TGTGCCAGCATCGGGTTATCGAACACCGGGGAGCTGTTTTTT. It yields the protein CASIGLSNTGELFF.